These 8 T cell receptor beta chains were sequenced from one sample in a study of T cells after yellow fever vaccination. MiXCR, applied by TCRdb to the 5' RACE reads, yields one record per CDR3 protein. The sample lists approximately 250,000 distinct CDR3 sequences, 3.6% occurring once. This material consisted of PBMCs, taken 15 days after the yellow fever booster vaccination. Receptor source: a man younger than 30 who received the YFV17D yellow fever vaccine.

Worth noting for this clonotype: A much bigger clone sits one base away, suggesting this may be a read error. V usage is TRBV14 and J usage is TRBJ2-1, with TRBD2 matching 7 bases. Germline loops: CDR1 SGHDN, CDR2 FVKESK. This CDR3 is 16 amino acids long. Here the CDR3 DNA reads TGTGCCAGCAGCCAAGGGGCGGGGGTCCCCTACAATGAGCAGTCCTTC. Translating it yields CASSQGAGVPYNEQSF.

This clonotype has a count of ten or more. The V gene is TRBV5-1, the J gene TRBJ2-1, with D possibly matching TRBD2 (5 bases). This CDR3 contains 12 residues. The germline V gene encodes CDR1 SGHRS and CDR2 YFSETQ. Trimming stripped 7 bases from V and 4 bases from J, with 9 bases between. This CDR3 reads CASGTGYNEQFF. The DNA for the CDR3 is TGCGCCAGCGGAACGGGGTACAATGAGCAGTTCTTC.

Ten or more counts support this clonotype. The genes are TRBV12-3 or TRBV12-4 and TRBJ2-1; 8 bases line up with TRBD1. J lost 4 bases, V lost 4 bases, and 9 bases had no gene match. The CDR3 length is 16 residues. The CDR3 sequence: CASSSFGRGPYNEQFF. In DNA, the CDR3 is TGTGCCAGCAGTTCCTTTGGCAGGGGGCCTTACAATGAGCAGTTCTTC.

The sample holds many counts of this clonotype. The gene calls are TRBV30 and TRBJ1-3; D possibly corresponds to TRBD1 (5 bases). Germline-derived CDR1 and CDR2 are GTSNPN and SVGIG (reference sequence). Trimming took off 7 bases at V and 0 bases at J, with 10 bases between the two ends. The CDR3 covers 13 residues. CDR3 coding DNA: TGTGCCTTGACAGTCCCCTCTGGAAACACCATATATTTT. Translated: CALTVPSGNTIYF.

This clonotype was found many times. This chain links TRBV12-3 or TRBV12-4 with TRBJ1-5; unclear D gene. V shed 1 base and J shed 5 bases, with 6 bases lying between them. The CDR3 consists of 13 residues. The CDR3 loop is CASSLERDQPQHF. CDR3 in DNA: TGTGCCAGCAGTTTAGAAAGGGATCAGCCCCAGCATTTT.

This clonotype was seen at least ten times. V gene TRBV5-1 combines with J gene TRBJ2-1, with a weak D call TRBD2 (6 bases). Trimming pared 4 bases from V and 7 bases from J, leaving 15 bases between. The CDR3 is 14 amino acids. CDR1 and CDR2 from the germline V gene are SGHRS and YFSETQ. CDR3 in DNA: TGCGCCAGCAGCCTTGGGGGGACTTTGAATGAGCAGTTCTTC. This translates into CASSLGGTLNEQFF.

There are many counts of this clonotype. One end of the junction is discordant with germline, which a read error may explain. The CDR3 reads CASSSTPPQRDF. The CDR3, as DNA: TGTGCCAGCAGCTCGACACCACCCCAGAGAGACTTC. The chain recombines TRBV7-9 with TRBJ2-4; D ambiguous. The CDR3 is 12 residues long. Germline CDR1 reads SEHNR; CDR2 reads FQNEAQ (reference sequence).

Many counts were recorded for this clonotype. The J gene is TRBJ2-7, the V gene TRBV12-3 or TRBV12-4; D not certain. CDR3 length: 12 residues. Trimming cost V 3 bases and J 5 bases, with 8 bases left between them. CDR3 nucleotides: TGTGCCAGCAGTTTGAGAACTAACGAGCAGTACTTC. Its translation is CASSLRTNEQYF.